These 5 T cell receptor beta chains were sequenced from one sample in a study of tumor-infiltrating lymphocytes in primary liver carcinoma. Unsorted whole blood yielded the blood RNA, and germline DNA was also extracted. A constant-region primer primed TCR beta cDNA synthesis from about 0.55 ug of total RNA. Slightly modified ARM-PCR with three nested multiplex PCR rounds yielded TCR beta libraries. The first two PCR rounds used TRBV1-TRBV30 forward primers with a C-beta reverse primer, about 10 cycles each. TCRdb reanalysed the multiplex PCR reads using MiXCR and keeps one entry per CDR3 protein. Of 250,000 to 350,000 distinct CDR3 sequences listed, around three fifths are singletons. What was sequenced was peripheral blood. These receptors all come from a woman aged 25 to 39 with primary liver carcinoma and hepatitis B virus infection.

A word on this clonotype: It may be a read error: a sequence one base away is much more abundant. This chain joins TRBV29-1 and TRBJ2-2; D is perhaps TRBD2 (6 bases). The CDR3 has 12 residues. The V gene's germline CDR1 is SQVTM and CDR2 ANQGSEA. CDR3 nucleotide sequence: TGCAGTGGACTACTTTACACCGGGGAGCTGTTTTTT. Translation: CSGLLYTGELFF.

This clonotype was recorded once. CDR3 sequence: CALRGGHTGELFF. For the CDR3, the DNA is TGTGCCCTTCGTGGGGGCCACACCGGGGAGCTGTTTTTT. The gene calls are TRBV28 and TRBJ2-2, with D possibly TRBD1 on 6 matching bases. Per germline, CDR1 MDHEN and CDR2 SYDVKM. The V gene lost 11 bases and the J gene lost 3 bases, with 13 bases spanning the gap. The CDR3 consists of 13 residues.

With regard to this clonotype: Here the CDR3 omits its conserved ending phenylalanine or tryptophan, so a read error is the likely source. The gene calls are TRBV11-2 and TRBJ2-5; tentatively, D is TRBD1 or TRBD2 (6 bases each). V was shortened by 4 bases and J by 5 bases, with 17 bases between the two germline ends. The length of the CDR3 is 15 residues. The germline gives CDR1 SGHAT, CDR2 FQNNGV. CDR3 in amino acids: CASSSDRRGWETQYS. The CDR3 DNA follows: TGTGCCAGCAGCTCCGACAGGCGGGGATGGGAGACCCAGTACTCC.

This chain connects TRBV4-1 to TRBJ2-3, with TRBD1 matching over 10 bases. Germline V lookup: CDR1 MGHRA, CDR2 YSYEKL. Trimming cost V 3 bases and J 3 bases; bases outside gene matches: 6. The CDR3 length is 16 residues. DNA of the CDR3: TGCGCCAGCAGCCATGTGACAGGGGGCATGACAGATACGCAGTATTTT. Protein product: CASSHVTGGMTDTQYF.

The chain recombines TRBV6-2 or TRBV6-3 with TRBJ2-1, with D perhaps TRBD2 (7 bases). The germline V and J ends were trimmed by 7 bases and 7 bases, with 26 bases remaining between them. The germline V gene has CDR1 MNHEY and CDR2 SVGEGT. The CDR3 runs 17 residues. The CDR3 DNA reads TGTGCCAGCATGAGCCCGGGGGCGGGAGAGCAGTTGAATGAGCAGTTCTTC. Translating it yields CASMSPGAGEQLNEQFF.